This T cell receptor (beta chain) was profiled in a study of OX40 agonist ivuxolimab in advanced cancers. Study at large: Males comprised 82.7% of the group, whose mean age was approximately 62 years (range 23 to 79).

The assay was immunoSEQ multiplex PCR, and TCRdb's table has in-frame clones only and misses some. The profile shows approximately 86,000 clones, more than 85% of them singletons. Excluded were patients having autoimmune disease history or systemic immunosuppression. This CDR3 has 10 amino acids. Trimming stripped 8 bases from V and 1 base from J, with 0 bases between. Germline CDR1 and CDR2: PRHDT and FYEKMQ (reference sequence). The sequencing used CD4+ or CD8+ T cells sorted from blood, collected in a trial of the OX40 agonist ivuxolimab. The chain has TRBV13 and TRBJ2-1; unclear D gene. The origin of this receptor is an adult with an advanced solid tumor such as melanoma, head and neck, liver or kidney cancer. The CDR3 region is CASSYNEQFF. The DNA of the CDR3 is TGTGCCAGCTCCTACAATGAGCAGTTCTTC.